This entry lists 11 T cell receptor beta chains sequenced from one sample in a study of T cells after yellow fever vaccination. One entry per CDR3 protein, called by TCRdb with MiXCR from the 5' RACE reads. The sample lists fewer than 150,000 distinct CDR3 sequences; less than 9.5% were seen once. The sample was CD4+ T cells sorted from PBMCs, taken 5 days after the yellow fever booster vaccination. Receptors originate from a man aged 25 to 45 who received the YFV17D yellow fever vaccine.

This clonotype occurred many times. V and J are TRBV6-5 and TRBJ2-7, with unresolved D. The CDR3 is made up of 14 amino acids. CDR1 MNHEY and CDR2 SVGAGI come from the germline V gene. V lost 3 bases to trimming and J lost 5 bases, with 14 bases between them. The CDR3 region is CASSYQRHYDEQYF. The DNA of the CDR3 is TGTGCCAGCAGTTATCAGAGACACTACGACGAGCAGTACTTC.

This clonotype was observed many times. The rearrangement uses TRBV21-1 and TRBJ2-7; no DNA check was done on the table's D call, TRBD1. TRBV21-1 is marked as a pseudogene. The CDR3 runs to 14 residues. The CDR3 spells CASSKGGKGREQYF. The CDR3 DNA follows: TGTGCCAGCAGCAAAGGGGGCAAAGGGCGCGAGCAGTACTTC.

The chain combines TRBV12-2 with TRBJ2-3; whether TRBD2, the table's D call, matches the DNA was not checked. TRBV12-2 is flagged as a pseudogene. The CDR3 length is 16 residues. The CDR3 sequence is CATCLQGASSTDTQYF. Written as DNA, the CDR3 is TGTGCCACCTGCCTCCAAGGGGCTAGCAGCACAGATACGCAGTATTTT.

This clonotype was recorded many times. This chain joins TRBV4-3 and TRBJ2-7; 9 nucleotides line up with TRBD1. J lost 3 bases, V lost 4 bases, and 4 bases had no gene match. Germline CDR1 is LGHNA and CDR2 is YSLEER. This CDR3 region has 14 residues. The CDR3 bases are TGCGCCAGCAGCCGCGGACAGGGGTACTACGAGCAGTACTTC. Protein sequence: CASSRGQGYYEQYF.

Ten or more counts support this clonotype. The J gene is TRBJ2-5, the V gene TRBV12-3 or TRBV12-4; D gene unclear. This CDR3 has 14 residues. Trimming took off 7 bases at V and 0 bases at J, with 12 bases between the two ends. The CDR3 DNA sequence: TGTGCCAGCAAGTCTTCAGCTAACCAAGAGACCCAGTACTTC. This gives the protein CASKSSANQETQYF.

This clonotype was observed a handful of times. The chain carries TRBV6-1 and TRBJ2-7, with D possibly matching TRBD2 (5 bases). V lost 6 bases to trimming and J lost 0 bases, with 21 bases between them. Germline values: CDR1 MNHNS, CDR2 SASEGT. This CDR3 has 17 amino acids. The CDR3 spells CASSPSMVGVNSYEQYF. DNA for the CDR3: TGTGCCAGCAGCCCGTCTATGGTGGGAGTCAACTCCTACGAGCAGTACTTC.

This clonotype was found many times. The V and J genes are TRBV7-2 and TRBJ1-4; D remains unclear. V was clipped by 1 base and J by 1 base, with 7 bases between them. The CDR3 covers 15 residues. The germline CDR1 and CDR2 sequences are SGHTA and FQGNSA. CDR3 amino acids: CASSLVRGTNEKLFF. In DNA, the CDR3 is TGTGCCAGCAGCTTAGTTCGCGGAACTAATGAAAAACTGTTTTTT.

This clonotype occurred many times. This chain links TRBV24-1 with TRBJ2-1; D is possibly TRBD1 or TRBD2 (5 bases each). Deletions cut 2 bases from V and 3 bases from J, with 10 bases between. Germline V gives CDR1 KGHDR, CDR2 SFDVKD. The CDR3 covers 15 residues. For the CDR3, the DNA is TGTGCCACCAGTGATTCCGGGACGGACTACAATGAGCAGTTCTTC. It codes for CATSDSGTDYNEQFF.

This clonotype came up many times. The chain is built from TRBV7-2 and TRBJ1-2, with a possible D match to TRBD1 (5 bases). Germline V lookup: CDR1 SGHTA, CDR2 FQGNSA. The CDR3 is made up of 14 amino acids. V was pared by 2 bases and J by 7 bases, with 14 bases between. The CDR3 sequence: CASSLLGRETGYTF. CDR3 DNA: TGTGCCAGCAGCTTACTCGGCAGGGAGACTGGCTACACCTTC. The full variable domain, rest sourced from reference TRBV7-2 and TRBJ1-2, is GAGVSQSPSNKVTEKGKDVELRCDPISGHTALYWYRQSLGQGLEFLIYFQGNSAPDKSGLPSDRFSAERTGGSVSTLTIQRTQQEDSAVYLCASSLLGRETGYTFGSGTRLTVV.

This clonotype was counted at least ten times. This chain joins TRBV7-9 and TRBJ1-1; D gene ambiguous. From germline, CDR1 is SEHNR and CDR2 FQNEAQ (reference sequence). The V end lost 1 base, the J end lost 5 bases, and 8 bases lay between the germline ends. This CDR3 has 13 residues. For the CDR3, the DNA is TGTGCCAGCAGCTTAGAGGGCCGGACTGAAGCTTTCTTT. Translation gives CASSLEGRTEAFF. Variable domain in full (rest from reference TRBV7-9 and TRBJ1-1): DTGVSQNPRHKITKRGQNVTFRCDPISEHNRLYWYRQTLGQGPEFLTYFQNEAQLEKSRLLSDRFSAERPKGSFSTLEIQRTEQGDSAMYLCASSLEGRTEAFFGQGTRLTVV.

This clonotype was observed at least ten times. This sequence joins TRBV12-3 or TRBV12-4 and TRBJ2-5; possibly TRBD2 for D (5 bases). V was shortened by 5 bases and J by 5 bases, with 9 bases between the two germline ends. This CDR3 has 12 amino acids. The CDR3 DNA sequence: TGTGCCAGCAGTGAACTAGTTGAGACCCAGTACTTC. Amino acid sequence: CASSELVETQYF.